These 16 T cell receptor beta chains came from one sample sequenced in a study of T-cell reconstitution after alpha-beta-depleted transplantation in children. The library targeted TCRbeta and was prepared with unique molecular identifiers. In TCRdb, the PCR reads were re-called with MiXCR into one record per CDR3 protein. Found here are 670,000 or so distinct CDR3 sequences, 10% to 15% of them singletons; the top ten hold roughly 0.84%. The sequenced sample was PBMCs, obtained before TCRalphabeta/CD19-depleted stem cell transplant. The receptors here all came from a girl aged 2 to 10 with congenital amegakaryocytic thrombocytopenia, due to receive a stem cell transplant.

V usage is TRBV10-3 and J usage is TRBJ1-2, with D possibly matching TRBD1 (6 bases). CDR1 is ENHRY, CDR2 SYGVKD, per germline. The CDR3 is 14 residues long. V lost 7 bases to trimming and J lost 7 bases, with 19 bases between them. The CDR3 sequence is CAINREGGWSGYTF. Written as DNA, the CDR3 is TGTGCCATCAACAGGGAGGGTGGGTGGAGTGGCTACACCTTC.

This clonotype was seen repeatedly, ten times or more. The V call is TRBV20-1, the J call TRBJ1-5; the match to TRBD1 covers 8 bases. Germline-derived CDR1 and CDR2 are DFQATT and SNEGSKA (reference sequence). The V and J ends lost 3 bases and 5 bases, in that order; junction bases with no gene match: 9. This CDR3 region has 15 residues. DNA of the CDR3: TGCAGTGCTAGCTCTGGGACAGGAGGATATCAGCCCCAGCATTTT. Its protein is CSASSGTGGYQPQHF.

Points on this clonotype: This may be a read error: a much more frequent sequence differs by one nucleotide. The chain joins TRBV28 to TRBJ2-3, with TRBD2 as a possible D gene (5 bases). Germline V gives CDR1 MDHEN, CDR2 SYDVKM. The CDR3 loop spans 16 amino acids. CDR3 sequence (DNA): TGTGCCAGCACTTTATCGACGGGATTTAGCACAGATACGCAGTATTTT. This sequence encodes CASTLSTGFSTDTQYF.

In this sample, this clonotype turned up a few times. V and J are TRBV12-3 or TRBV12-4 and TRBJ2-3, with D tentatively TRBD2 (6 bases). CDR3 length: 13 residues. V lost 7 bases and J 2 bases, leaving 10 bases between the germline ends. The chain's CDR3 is CASTGGNTDTQYF. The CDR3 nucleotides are TGTGCCAGCACCGGAGGGAACACAGATACGCAGTATTTT.

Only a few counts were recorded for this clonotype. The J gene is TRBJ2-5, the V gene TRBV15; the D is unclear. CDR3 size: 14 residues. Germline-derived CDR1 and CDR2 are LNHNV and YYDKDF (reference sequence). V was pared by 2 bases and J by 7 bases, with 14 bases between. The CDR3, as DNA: TGTGCCACCAGCAGAAACTTGGCGGAAGGGACCCAGTACTTC. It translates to CATSRNLAEGTQYF.

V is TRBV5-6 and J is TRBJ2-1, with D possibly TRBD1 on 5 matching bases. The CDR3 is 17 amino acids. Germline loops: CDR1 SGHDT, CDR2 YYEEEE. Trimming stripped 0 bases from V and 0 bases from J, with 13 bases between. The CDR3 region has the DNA TGTGCCAGCAGCTTGGGTCCCACCAGGGCCTCCTACAATGAGCAGTTCTTC. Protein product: CASSLGPTRASYNEQFF.

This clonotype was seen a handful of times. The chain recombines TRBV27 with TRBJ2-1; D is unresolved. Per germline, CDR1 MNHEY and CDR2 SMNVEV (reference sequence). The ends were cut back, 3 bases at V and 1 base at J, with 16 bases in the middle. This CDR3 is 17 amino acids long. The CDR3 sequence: CASSLLRPLISYNEQFF. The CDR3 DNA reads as TGTGCCAGCAGTTTGCTGAGACCGCTGATTTCCTACAATGAGCAGTTCTTC.

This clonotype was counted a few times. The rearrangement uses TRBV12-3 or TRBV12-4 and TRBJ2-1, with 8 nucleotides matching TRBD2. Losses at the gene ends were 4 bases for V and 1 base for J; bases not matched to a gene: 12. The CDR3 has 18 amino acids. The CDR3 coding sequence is TGTGCCAGCAGTTGGCGTTCTTGGACTAGCCCGTCCTACAATGAGCAGTTCTTC. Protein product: CASSWRSWTSPSYNEQFF.

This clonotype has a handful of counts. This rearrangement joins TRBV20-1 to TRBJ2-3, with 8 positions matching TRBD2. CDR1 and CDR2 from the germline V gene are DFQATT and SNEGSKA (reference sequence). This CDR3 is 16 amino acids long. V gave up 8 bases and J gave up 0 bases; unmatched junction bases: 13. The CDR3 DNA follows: TGCAGTACTAATGGGCGGGAGGTCTCTAGCACAGATACGCAGTATTTT. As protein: CSTNGREVSSTDTQYF.

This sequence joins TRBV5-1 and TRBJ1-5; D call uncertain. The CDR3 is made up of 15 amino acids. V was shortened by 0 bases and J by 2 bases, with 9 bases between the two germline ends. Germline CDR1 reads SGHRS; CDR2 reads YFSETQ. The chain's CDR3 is CASSLAGYGNQPQHF. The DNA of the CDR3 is TGCGCCAGCAGCTTGGCGGGCTATGGCAATCAGCCCCAGCATTTT.

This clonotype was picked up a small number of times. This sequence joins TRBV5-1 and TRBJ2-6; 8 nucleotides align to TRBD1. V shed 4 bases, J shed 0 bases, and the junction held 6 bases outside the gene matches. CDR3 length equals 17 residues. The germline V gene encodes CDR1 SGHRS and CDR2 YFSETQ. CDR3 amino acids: CASSHGQGFSGANVLTF. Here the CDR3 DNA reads TGCGCCAGCAGCCACGGACAGGGCTTCTCTGGGGCCAACGTCCTGACTTTC.

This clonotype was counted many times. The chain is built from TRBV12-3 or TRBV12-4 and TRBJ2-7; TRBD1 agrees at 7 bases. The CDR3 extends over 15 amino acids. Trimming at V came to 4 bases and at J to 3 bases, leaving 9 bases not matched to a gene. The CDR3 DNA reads TGTGCCAGCAGTTCTGCCCCGGCAGGGGGCTACGAGCAGTACTTC. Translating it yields CASSSAPAGGYEQYF.

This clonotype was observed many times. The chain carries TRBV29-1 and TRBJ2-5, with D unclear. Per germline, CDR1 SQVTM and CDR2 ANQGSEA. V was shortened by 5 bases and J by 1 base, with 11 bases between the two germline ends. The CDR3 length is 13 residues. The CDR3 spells CSVKHRLQETQYF. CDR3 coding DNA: TGCAGCGTTAAACACCGGCTCCAAGAGACCCAGTACTTC.

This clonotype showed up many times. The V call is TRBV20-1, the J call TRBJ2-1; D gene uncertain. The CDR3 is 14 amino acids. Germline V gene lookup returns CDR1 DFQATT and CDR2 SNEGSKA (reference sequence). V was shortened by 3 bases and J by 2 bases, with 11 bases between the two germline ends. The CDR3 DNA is TGCAGTGCTAGTCCGGCTATAACCTACAATGAGCAGTTCTTC. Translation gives CSASPAITYNEQFF.

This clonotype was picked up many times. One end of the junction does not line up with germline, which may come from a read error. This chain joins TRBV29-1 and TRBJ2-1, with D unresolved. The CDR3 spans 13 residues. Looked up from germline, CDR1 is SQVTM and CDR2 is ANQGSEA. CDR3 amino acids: CSVGSPSHNEQFF. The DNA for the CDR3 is TGCAGCGTTGGGTCCCCCTCCCACAATGAGCAGTTCTTC.

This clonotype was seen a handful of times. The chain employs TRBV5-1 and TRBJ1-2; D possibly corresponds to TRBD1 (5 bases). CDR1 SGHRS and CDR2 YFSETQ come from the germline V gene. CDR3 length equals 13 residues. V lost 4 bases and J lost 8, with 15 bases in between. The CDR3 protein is CASSPLGTSGYTF. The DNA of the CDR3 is TGCGCCAGCAGCCCTTTGGGGACCTCCGGCTACACCTTC.